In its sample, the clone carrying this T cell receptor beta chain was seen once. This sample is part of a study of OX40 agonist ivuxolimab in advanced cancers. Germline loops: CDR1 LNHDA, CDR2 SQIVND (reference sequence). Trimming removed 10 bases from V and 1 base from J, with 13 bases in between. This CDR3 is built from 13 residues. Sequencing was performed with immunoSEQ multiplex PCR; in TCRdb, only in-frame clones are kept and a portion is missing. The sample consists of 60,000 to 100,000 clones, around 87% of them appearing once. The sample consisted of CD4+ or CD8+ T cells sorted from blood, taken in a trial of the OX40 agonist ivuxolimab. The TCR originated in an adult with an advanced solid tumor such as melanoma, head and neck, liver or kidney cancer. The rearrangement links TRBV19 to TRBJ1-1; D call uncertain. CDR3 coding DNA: TGTGCCACCGCGGAGGGCGGGAACACTGAAGCTTTCTTT. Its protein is CATAEGGNTEAFF.